This T cell receptor beta chain originates from a study of blood T cell repertoires in COVID-19 (dated by TCRdb to 2018 to 2020). For the study in its entirety: Samples from collaborators originated in the United States, Italy and Spain and spanned both the acute and convalescent phases of COVID-19. The material from the prospective study consisted of cDNA or gDNA derived from T cells, B-cell-depleted T cells, or PBMCs. Subjects who had been exposed to COVID-19, were actively infected with it, or had recovered from it provided the deeply sampled blood TCRbeta repertoires that made up the dataset. The repertoires were released in a freely available public database intended as a resource for research on the immune response to SARS-CoV-2. Samples came from the ongoing ImmuneRACE study (first 160 participants) plus 1,254 subjects from 6 global collaborators. A de-identified subject ID, COVID-19 status, age in years and sex were almost always included in the sample metadata. Where available, HLA class I and class II types were taken from metadata supplied by the sample provider and were not determined by assay-based typing.

Collaborating institutions collected whole blood in K2EDTA tubes following their own protocols. For TCRbeta analysis, collaborators shipped samples in one of three forms: frozen whole blood, isolated PBMCs, or DNA extracted from either of those sample types. Turning to this clone: Its antigen has not been determined. No base quality information exists; no much larger clone differs at one position.

The immunoSEQ Assay, a bias-controlled multiplex PCR, was used to amplify TCRbeta CDR3 regions from genomic DNA. As for the authors' bioinformatics: Nucleated cell counts per sample were estimated from amplification of reference gene primers within the assay. Sequence reads were collapsed and filtered to measure the absolute abundance of every unique TCRbeta CDR3 rearrangement. Productive Simpson clonality was computed per sample as the square root of Simpson's diversity index over productive rearrangements. The immuneACCESS repertoire file appears here via TCRdb, limited to in-frame rearrangements. These files lack a portion of the clones; in checked studies, under half of the deficit traces to unresolved V genes, and the cause of the others is not known. The V and J calls and clone size are taken from that table; D and trimming were inferred from the DNA. This sample is represented by tens of thousands of clones; 88% of them were singletons. The ten largest clonotypes hold about 8% of the sample.

Study-wide conclusions, independent of this receptor: The amount of clinical and demographic metadata varied by source and participant and was provided uncurated.

This TCR was recovered from a man in his forties or fifties with acute or convalescent COVID-19. Sequenced material: peripheral blood.

The DNA reads as follows: TGCAGTGCTAGTGGCGGACAGGTAATGGGGAGTCAGCCCCAGCATTTT. Its amino acids are CSASGGQVMGSQPQHF. This receptor chain uses TRBV20-1 and TRBJ1-5, and 7 junction bases match TRBD1. Including cysteine and phenylalanine, the CDR3 has 16 amino acids. The only DNA kept is the CDR3, 48 bases in frame from the first base. According to the germline V gene (reference sequence), CDR1 reads DFQATT and CDR2 reads SNEGSKA. Trimming removed 3 bases from V and 6 bases from J; the gene matches leave 14 bases unexplained.